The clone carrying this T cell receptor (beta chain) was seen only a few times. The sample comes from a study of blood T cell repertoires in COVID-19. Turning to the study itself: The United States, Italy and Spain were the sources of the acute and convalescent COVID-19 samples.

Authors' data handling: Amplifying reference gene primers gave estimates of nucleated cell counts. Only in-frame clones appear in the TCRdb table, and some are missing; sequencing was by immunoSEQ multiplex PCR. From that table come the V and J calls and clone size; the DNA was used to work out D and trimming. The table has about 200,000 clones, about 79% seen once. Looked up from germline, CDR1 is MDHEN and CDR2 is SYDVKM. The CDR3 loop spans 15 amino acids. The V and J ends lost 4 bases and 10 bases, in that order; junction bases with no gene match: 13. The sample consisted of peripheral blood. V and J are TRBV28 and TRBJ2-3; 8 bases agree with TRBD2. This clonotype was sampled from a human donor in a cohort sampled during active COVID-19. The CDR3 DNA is TGTGCCAGCAGTTCTCTAAGCGGGAGAAGGGGTTCGCAGTATTTT. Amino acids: CASSSLSGRRGSQYF.